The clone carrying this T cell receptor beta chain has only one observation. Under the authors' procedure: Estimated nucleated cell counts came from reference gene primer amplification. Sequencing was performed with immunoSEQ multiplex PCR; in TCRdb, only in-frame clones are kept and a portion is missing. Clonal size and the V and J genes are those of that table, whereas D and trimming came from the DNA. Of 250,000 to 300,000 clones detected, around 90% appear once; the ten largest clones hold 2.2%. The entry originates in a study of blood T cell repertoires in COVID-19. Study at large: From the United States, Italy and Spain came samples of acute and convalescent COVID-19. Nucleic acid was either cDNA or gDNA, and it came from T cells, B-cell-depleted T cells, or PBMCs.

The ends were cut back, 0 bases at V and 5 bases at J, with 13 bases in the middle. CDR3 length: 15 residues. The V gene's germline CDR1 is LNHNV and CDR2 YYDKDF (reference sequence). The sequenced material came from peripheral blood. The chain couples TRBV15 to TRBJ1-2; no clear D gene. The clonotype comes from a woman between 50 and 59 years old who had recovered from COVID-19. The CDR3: CATSRERFGGYGYTF. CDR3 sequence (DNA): TGTGCCACCAGCAGAGAGAGGTTCGGTGGGTATGGCTACACCTTC.